The clone carrying this T cell receptor (beta chain) showed up just a few times. Preparation of the TCRbeta library used unique molecular identifiers. A single record per CDR3 protein comes from TCRdb applying MiXCR to the PCR reads. The repertoire holds 440,000 or so distinct CDR3 sequences, with approximately 10% as singletons. CDR1 is LNHNV, CDR2 YYDKDF, per germline (reference sequence). The length of the CDR3 is 13 residues. The V end was cut by 5 bases, the J end by 1 base, with 8 bases between. The data were obtained in a study of T-cell reconstitution after alpha-beta-depleted transplantation in children.

Sequences were derived from PBMCs from the stem cell graft donor, sampled from the stem cell graft. The receptor was derived from a human donor who donated a stem cell graft to a child with acute myeloid leukemia. The chain carries TRBV15 and TRBJ1-1, with D unresolved. CDR3: CATSLKTNTEAFF. The CDR3 DNA reads TGTGCCACCAGCCTTAAAACGAACACTGAAGCTTTCTTT.